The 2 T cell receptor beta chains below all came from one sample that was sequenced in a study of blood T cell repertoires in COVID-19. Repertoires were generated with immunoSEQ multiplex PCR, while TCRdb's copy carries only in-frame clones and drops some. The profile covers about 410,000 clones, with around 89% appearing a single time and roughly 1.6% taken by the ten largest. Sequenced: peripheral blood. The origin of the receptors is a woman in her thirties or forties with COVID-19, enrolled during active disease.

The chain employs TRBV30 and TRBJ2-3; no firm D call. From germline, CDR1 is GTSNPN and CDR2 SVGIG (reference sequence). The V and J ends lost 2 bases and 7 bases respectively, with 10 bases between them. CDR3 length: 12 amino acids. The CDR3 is CAWSLSGYTQYF. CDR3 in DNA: TGTGCCTGGAGTCTTTCCGGTTATACGCAGTATTTT.

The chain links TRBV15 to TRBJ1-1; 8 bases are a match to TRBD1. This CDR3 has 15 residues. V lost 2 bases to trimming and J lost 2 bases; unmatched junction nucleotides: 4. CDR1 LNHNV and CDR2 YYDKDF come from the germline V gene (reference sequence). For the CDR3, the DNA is TGTGCCACCAGCAGACGACAGGGGAGTAACACTGAAGCTTTCTTT. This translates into CATSRRQGSNTEAFF.